The T cell receptor (beta chain) described here comes from a study of blood T cell repertoires in COVID-19 (TCRdb year 2020). Describing the broader study: Collaborator samples came from the United States, Italy and Spain and covered acute and convalescent phases of COVID-19. The prospective study material was composed of cDNA or gDNA derived from T cells, B-cell-depleted T cells, or PBMCs. Subjects who had been exposed to COVID-19, were actively infected with it, or had recovered from it provided the deeply sampled blood TCRbeta repertoires that made up the dataset. The repertoires were released in a freely available public database intended as a resource for research on the immune response to SARS-CoV-2. The samples were drawn from two sources: the first 160 participants of the ongoing ImmuneRACE study, and 950 to 1,500 subjects contributed by 6 global collaborators. Sample metadata almost always included a de-identified subject ID, COVID-19 status, age in years and sex. Where available, HLA class I and class II types were obtained from metadata supplied by the sample provider rather than from assay-based typing.

TCRbeta CDR3 regions were amplified from genomic DNA using the immunoSEQ Assay, a bias-controlled multiplex PCR. Per the authors' processing: Nucleated cell counts per sample were estimated from amplification of reference gene primers within the assay. To quantify the absolute abundance of each unique TCRbeta CDR3 rearrangement, sequence reads were collapsed and filtered. Productive Simpson clonality was computed per sample as the square root of Simpson's diversity index over productive rearrangements. Drawn from immuneACCESS, this table holds only the in-frame rearrangements with V and J called that TCRdb kept. Clones are partly lost; checked studies trace under half to an unresolved V gene and leave the rest unexplained. Clone size and V and J calls were adopted from that table, with D and trimming inferred from the DNA. In this sample the table shows about 98,000 clones, approximately 86% of which occur a single time. The top ten clonotypes cover around 5.3% of the sample.

One collaborating source in Seattle enrolled patients during active infection and followed them longitudinally through the course of disease. The collaborating institutions used their own protocols to collect whole blood in K2EDTA tubes. For TCRbeta analysis, collaborators shipped samples in one of three forms: frozen whole blood, isolated PBMCs, or DNA extracted from either of those sample types. Details on this clone: This receptor's antigen is unknown. No much larger clonotype is one base removed from it; base qualities were not supplied.

What the work shows at the level of the full study, not this receptor alone: The quantity of clinical and demographic metadata differed by source and by participant and was supplied without curation.

Specimen: peripheral blood. This receptor was obtained from a woman in her forties or fifties with COVID-19, enrolled during active disease.

The sequenced DNA: TGTGCCAGCAGCCAAGAGCAGGGCACCGGGGAGCTGTTTTTT. The translation is CASSQEQGTGELFF. The rearrangement joined TRBV4-2 to TRBJ2-2, with TRBD1 tentatively as D gene (5 bases match). There are 14 amino acids in the CDR3, from cysteine to phenylalanine inclusive. Just CDR3 DNA is preserved here, 42 bases in frame from base 1. CDR1 and CDR2, per the germline V gene, are LGHNA and YNFKEQ. The trim is 0 bases for V and 4 bases for J, with a gap of 6 bases between the germline ends.